The clone carrying this T cell receptor beta chain has just a few counts. The antigen remains undetermined. This entry belongs to a study of T-cell reconstitution after alpha-beta-depleted transplantation in children. During its preparation, the TCRbeta library received unique molecular identifiers. TCRdb recomputed calls from the PCR reads with MiXCR, one row per CDR3 protein. The data contain about 250,000 distinct CDR3 sequences, approximately 24% of them seen just once; the ten biggest clones take up 4% to 5.5%. V gave up 6 bases and J gave up 5 bases; unmatched junction bases: 13. Germline V gene sequence: CDR1 SGHVS, CDR2 FQNEAQ. The CDR3 has 16 amino acids. Study-wide points: A year post-transplant, T-cell counts and diversity derived mostly from newly produced T cells. Where alpha-beta T cells came from about two months after transplant was reportedly several hundred expanded graft clones.

The sequences come from PBMCs, mostly from graft donor cells, collected 360 days after TCRalphabeta/CD19-depleted stem cell transplant. The clonotype comes from a female patient aged 2-10 years who had a stem cell transplant for congenital amegakaryocytic thrombocytopenia, so the T cells may come from the graft donor. This chain joins TRBV7-8 and TRBJ1-5; 7 bases line up with TRBD1. The CDR3 here is CASSKSGGIQDQPQHF. CDR3 in DNA: TGTGCCAGCAGTAAATCAGGGGGAATACAGGATCAGCCCCAGCATTTT.